This TCR beta chain is from a study of radiotherapy plus CTLA-4 blockade in lung cancer. Study-level findings and limits: In blood, TCR clones derived from the tumor expanded after radiotherapy plus ipilimumab. Response, reportedly, was best predicted by interferon-beta along with early blood T cell clone dynamics.

As regards this clone: Antigen unknown.

V was pared by 3 bases and J by 7 bases, with 11 bases of the junction left unmatched. The CDR3 length is 15 residues. Germline CDR1 SGDLS, CDR2 YYNGEE. Clones were sequenced by immunoSEQ multiplex PCR, and TCRdb holds only the in-frame ones, with some missing. In the table there are about 45,000 clones, roughly 76% of which are singletons. Here the sequenced sample was peripheral blood, taken from a patient treated with radiotherapy plus ipilimumab. This clonotype was sampled from a human donor with non-small cell lung cancer who had a complete response to radiotherapy plus ipilimumab. The gene calls are TRBV9 and TRBJ2-5; 8 bases are a match to TRBD1. CDR3 in DNA: TGTGCCAGCAGCGCTAGGGACAGGTTGGGGGTGACCCAGTACTTC. Translation gives CASSARDRLGVTQYF.